The 20 T cell receptor beta chains below all came from one sample that was sequenced in a study of OX40 agonist ivuxolimab in advanced cancers. Here immunoSEQ multiplex PCR was the method, and the copy in TCRdb shows in-frame clones only, minus some. The data show roughly 90,000 clones, roughly 93% seen once. The sequencing used CD4+ or CD8+ T cells sorted from blood, collected in a trial of the OX40 agonist ivuxolimab. The source of these receptors is an adult with an advanced solid tumor such as melanoma, head and neck, liver or kidney cancer.

The V and J genes are TRBV28 and TRBJ2-1; D remains ambiguous. Germline V gene sequence: CDR1 MDHEN, CDR2 SYDVKM. Trimming took 1 base from V and 16 from J, leaving 14 bases between them. The CDR3 runs 12 residues. The CDR3 loop reads CASSLSGSLSFF. The CDR3 region has the DNA TGTGCCAGCAGTTTATCCGGGTCACTCTCATTCTTC.

The chain uses TRBV6-1 and TRBJ2-3, with TRBD1 identical over 7 bases. V trimming: 4 bases; J trimming: 3 bases; junction bases outside the gene matches: 7. The germline V gene has CDR1 MNHNS and CDR2 SASEGT. CDR3 length: 15 amino acids. The CDR3 here is CASSGRGPGTDTQYF. CDR3 DNA sequence: TGTGCCAGCAGTGGAAGGGGGCCGGGGACAGATACGCAGTATTTT.

This clone is a singleton in its sample. The V and J genes are TRBV19 and TRBJ2-3; the D is unclear. The CDR3 is 12 amino acids. Germline CDR1 reads LNHDA; CDR2 reads SQIVND (reference sequence). V was shortened by 1 base and J by 3 bases, with 2 bases between the two germline ends. This CDR3 reads CASSIATDTQYF. CDR3 coding DNA: TGTGCCAGTAGTATAGCGACAGATACGCAGTATTTT. The complete variable domain, with remaining parts taken from reference TRBV19 and TRBJ2-3, reads DGGITQSPKYLFRKEGQNVTLSCEQNLNHDAMYWYRQDPGQGLRLIYYSQIVNDFQKGDIAEGYSVSREKKESFPLTVTSAQKNPTAFYLCASSIATDTQYFGPGTRLTVL.

This rearrangement joins TRBV19 to TRBJ2-1; 7 positions match TRBD2. From germline, CDR1 is LNHDA and CDR2 SQIVND (reference sequence). This CDR3 is built from 16 residues. Trimming removed 3 bases from V and 12 bases from J; junction bases left unmatched: 17. The CDR3 here is CASSMAPTQMTSRQFF. CDR3 coding DNA: TGTGCCAGTAGTATGGCCCCGACACAAATGACTAGCAGGCAGTTCTTC.

The gene calls are TRBV7-3 and TRBJ2-3, with TRBD2 matching 7 bases. Germline CDR1 reads SGHTA; CDR2 reads FQGTGA. The CDR3 length is 13 residues. With V trimmed by 5 bases and J by 3 bases, 2 bases remained unmatched. CDR3: CASSRTSTDTQYF. The CDR3 coding sequence is TGTGCCAGCAGCCGGACTAGTACAGATACGCAGTATTTT.

V gene TRBV28 combines with J gene TRBJ2-7; D gene ambiguous. CDR3 length: 13 residues. Germline V gene lookup returns CDR1 MDHEN and CDR2 SYDVKM. V lost 6 bases and J 3 bases, leaving 12 bases between the germline ends. CDR3 nucleotide sequence: TGTGCCAGCAGACCGGCGGCTAGCTACGAGCAGTACTTC. Translating it yields CASRPAASYEQYF.

The V and J genes are TRBV7-2 and TRBJ2-1; unclear D gene. The V and J ends lost 4 bases and 2 bases respectively, with 9 bases between them. The CDR3 contains 14 residues. Germline CDR1 reads SGHTA; CDR2 reads FQGNSA. This chain's CDR3 is CASSSTRTYNEQFF. In DNA form, the CDR3 reads TGTGCCAGCAGCTCCACTCGAACCTACAATGAGCAGTTCTTC.

This clone was observed once. The V and J genes are TRBV28 and TRBJ2-3, with 7 positions matching TRBD2. Germline trimming cut 5 bases from V and 0 bases from J; bases unmatched to any gene: 8. CDR3 size: 16 residues. Germline-derived CDR1 and CDR2 are MDHEN and SYDVKM. The CDR3: CASSPLGSGSTDTQYF. In DNA form, the CDR3 reads TGTGCCAGCAGTCCCCTGGGTAGCGGGAGCACAGATACGCAGTATTTT.

V usage is TRBV28 and J usage is TRBJ2-4; D is perhaps TRBD2 (5 bases). V shed 5 bases and J shed 0 bases, with 11 bases lying between them. CDR1 and CDR2 from the germline V gene are MDHEN and SYDVKM. This CDR3 comprises 15 residues. CDR3 nucleotide sequence: TGTGCCAGCAGTCCCTTGGAGGTAGCCAAAAACATTCAGTACTTC. Its protein is CASSPLEVAKNIQYF.

The gene calls are TRBV4-1 and TRBJ2-2; 8 nucleotides match TRBD2. The CDR3 has 20 amino acids. Per germline, CDR1 MGHRA and CDR2 YSYEKL. The junction had 16 bases not matched to a gene; V was cut back by 0 bases and J by 4 bases. CDR3 sequence reads: CASSQDRDRAERETTGELFF. The CDR3 bases are TGCGCCAGCAGCCAAGACCGGGACCGCGCGGAGCGGGAGACCACCGGGGAGCTGTTTTTT.

J is TRBJ2-7 and V is TRBV28; TRBD2 matches at 9 bases. Germline CDR1 is MDHEN and CDR2 is SYDVKM. Trimming at V came to 5 bases and at J to 1 base, leaving 3 bases not matched to a gene. There are 14 residues in the CDR3. The chain's CDR3 is CASSPSGTSYEQYF. The CDR3 DNA follows: TGTGCCAGCAGTCCTAGCGGGACATCCTACGAGCAGTACTTC.

This clone came up a few times. V and J are TRBV2 and TRBJ1-2; D is perhaps TRBD1 (5 bases). Germline V gives CDR1 SNHLY, CDR2 FYNNEI. V lost 4 bases and J 4 bases, leaving 13 bases between the germline ends. The length of the CDR3 is 14 residues. CDR3 nucleotides: TGTGCCAGCAGTGTGGAGTCCGGGGCCTATGGCTACACCTTC. Its translation: CASSVESGAYGYTF.

Only one count was recorded for this clone. V is TRBV7-9 and J is TRBJ2-3; 7 bases align to TRBD2. CDR3 length: 13 residues. The V gene end was trimmed by 5 bases and the J gene end by 6 bases; junction bases not matched to a gene: 5. The germline CDR1 and CDR2 sequences are SEHNR and FQNEAQ (reference sequence). CDR3: CASSQSGMDTQYF. Written as DNA, the CDR3 is TGTGCCAGCAGCCAAAGCGGGATGGATACGCAGTATTTT. Variable domain in full (rest from reference TRBV7-9 and TRBJ2-3): DTGVSQNPRHKITKRGQNVTFRCDPISEHNRLYWYRQTLGQGPEFLTYFQNEAQLEKSRLLSDRFSAERPKGSFSTLEIQRTEQGDSAMYLCASSQSGMDTQYFGPGTRLTVL.

The chain uses TRBV7-8 and TRBJ2-2; 9 nucleotides match TRBD2. Trimming removed 0 bases from V and 6 bases from J; junction bases left unmatched: 8. CDR1 is SGHVS and CDR2 is FQNEAQ in the germline V gene. The CDR3 covers 17 residues. The CDR3: CASSLALGGRASGELFF. The DNA for the CDR3 is TGTGCCAGCAGCTTAGCGCTTGGCGGGAGGGCCTCCGGGGAGCTGTTTTTT.

The chain has TRBV9 and TRBJ2-5; TRBD1 agrees at 9 bases. The CDR3 has 16 amino acids. V gave up 1 base and J gave up 1 base; unmatched junction bases: 5. Germline V gene lookup returns CDR1 SGDLS and CDR2 YYNGEE. DNA for the CDR3: TGTGCCAGCAGCGTACAGGGGACAGGGATCCAAGAGACCCAGTACTTC. Translating gives CASSVQGTGIQETQYF.

The chain links TRBV28 to TRBJ2-7, with D possibly matching TRBD1 (5 bases). The germline V gene encodes CDR1 MDHEN and CDR2 SYDVKM. The CDR3 consists of 13 residues. Trimming stripped 6 bases from V and 2 bases from J, with 11 bases between. CDR3 in amino acids: CASSTTVTYEQYF. The DNA of the CDR3 is TGTGCCAGCAGCACGACAGTCACCTACGAGCAGTACTTC.

The chain employs TRBV27 and TRBJ1-3; D may be TRBD1 (5 bases). Deletions cut 2 bases from V and 4 bases from J, with 12 bases between. Germline values: CDR1 MNHEY, CDR2 SMNVEV (reference sequence). This CDR3 has 15 residues. As DNA, the CDR3 is TGTGCCAGCAGTTTACTAGGGGTAGTCGGAAACACCATATATTTT. Protein: CASSLLGVVGNTIYF.

This sequence joins TRBV19 and TRBJ1-1, with a weak D call TRBD1 (5 bases). This CDR3 has 13 residues. V lost 1 base and J lost 5, with 8 bases in between. Germline V gene lookup returns CDR1 LNHDA and CDR2 SQIVND (reference sequence). The CDR3 loop reads CASSIGRGTEAFF. CDR3 coding DNA: TGTGCCAGTAGTATAGGAAGGGGAACTGAAGCTTTCTTT.

The genes are TRBV5-1 and TRBJ2-3, with 8 positions matching TRBD1. From germline, CDR1 is SGHRS and CDR2 YFSETQ. V lost 0 bases, J lost 3 bases, and 3 bases stayed unmatched. The CDR3 sequence is 15 residues long. The CDR3 protein is CASSLGRGLTDTQYF. CDR3 DNA: TGCGCCAGCAGCTTGGGCAGGGGGCTAACAGATACGCAGTATTTT.

The rearrangement links TRBV7-7 to TRBJ2-3; perhaps TRBD2 as D (5 bases). The V end was cut by 10 bases, the J end by 2 bases, with 16 bases between. The CDR3 runs 14 residues. Germline values: CDR1 SSHAT, CDR2 FNYEAQ (reference sequence). The chain's CDR3 is CATQRLTTTDTQYF. CDR3 coding DNA: TGTGCCACCCAGCGGCTCACCACCACAGATACGCAGTATTTT.